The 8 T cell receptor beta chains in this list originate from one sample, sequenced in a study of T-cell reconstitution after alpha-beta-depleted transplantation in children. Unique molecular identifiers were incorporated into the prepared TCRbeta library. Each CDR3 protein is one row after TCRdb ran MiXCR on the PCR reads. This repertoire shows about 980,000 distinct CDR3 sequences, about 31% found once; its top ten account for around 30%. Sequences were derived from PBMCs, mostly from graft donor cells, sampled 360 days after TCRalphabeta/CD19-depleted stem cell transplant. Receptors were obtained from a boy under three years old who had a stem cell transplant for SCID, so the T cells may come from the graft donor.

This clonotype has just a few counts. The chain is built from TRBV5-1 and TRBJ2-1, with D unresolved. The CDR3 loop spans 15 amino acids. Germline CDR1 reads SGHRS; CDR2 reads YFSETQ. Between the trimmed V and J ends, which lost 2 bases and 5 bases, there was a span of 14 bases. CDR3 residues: CASSLGPNPNNEQFF. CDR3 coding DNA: TGCGCCAGCAGCTTAGGTCCAAACCCGAACAATGAGCAGTTCTTC.

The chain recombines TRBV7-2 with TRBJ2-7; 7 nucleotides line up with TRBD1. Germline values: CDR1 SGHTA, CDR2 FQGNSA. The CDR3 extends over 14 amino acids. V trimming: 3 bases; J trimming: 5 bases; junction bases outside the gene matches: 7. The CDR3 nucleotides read TGTGCCAGCAGCTTCGGCCAGGGGGTGAACGAGCAGTACTTC. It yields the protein CASSFGQGVNEQYF.

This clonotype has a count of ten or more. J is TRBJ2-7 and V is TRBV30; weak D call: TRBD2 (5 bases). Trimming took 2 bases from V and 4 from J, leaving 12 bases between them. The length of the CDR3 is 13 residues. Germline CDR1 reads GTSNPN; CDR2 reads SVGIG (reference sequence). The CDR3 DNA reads TGTGCCTGGAGTTCGGGGTTTGTGTACGAGCAGTACTTC. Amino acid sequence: CAWSSGFVYEQYF.

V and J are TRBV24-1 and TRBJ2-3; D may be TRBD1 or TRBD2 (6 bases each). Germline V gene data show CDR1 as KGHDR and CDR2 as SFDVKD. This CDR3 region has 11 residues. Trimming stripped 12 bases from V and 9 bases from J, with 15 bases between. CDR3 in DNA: TGTGCCCCCGGAGGGGGGACAACGCAGTATTTT. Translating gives CAPGGGTTQYF.

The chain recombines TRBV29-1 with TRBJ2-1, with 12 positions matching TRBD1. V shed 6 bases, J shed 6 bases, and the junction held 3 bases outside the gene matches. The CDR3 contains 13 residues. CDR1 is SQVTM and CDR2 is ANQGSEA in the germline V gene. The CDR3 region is CSVPGQGANEQFF. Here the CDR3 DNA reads TGCAGCGTGCCGGGACAGGGGGCCAATGAGCAGTTCTTC.

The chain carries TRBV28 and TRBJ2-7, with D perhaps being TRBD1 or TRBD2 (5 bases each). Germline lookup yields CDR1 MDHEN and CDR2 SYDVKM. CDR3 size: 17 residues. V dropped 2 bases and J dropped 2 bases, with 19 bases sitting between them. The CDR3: CASSLVVVGALAYEQYF. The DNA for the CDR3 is TGTGCCAGCAGTTTAGTGGTGGTCGGGGCGCTTGCCTACGAGCAGTACTTC.

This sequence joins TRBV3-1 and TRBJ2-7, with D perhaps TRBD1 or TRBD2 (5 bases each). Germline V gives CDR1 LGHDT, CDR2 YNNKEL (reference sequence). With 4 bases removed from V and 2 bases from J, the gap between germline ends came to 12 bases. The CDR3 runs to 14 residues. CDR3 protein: CASSPVWDAYEQYF. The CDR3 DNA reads TGTGCCAGCAGCCCGGTGTGGGACGCCTACGAGCAGTACTTC.

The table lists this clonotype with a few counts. The DNA of the CDR3 is TGTGCCAGCAGTGCAGGGTCGACTGGCTATGGCTACACCTTC. This gives the protein CASSAGSTGYGYTF. The chain has TRBV9 and TRBJ1-2; D is possibly TRBD1 (5 bases). Germline assignment: CDR1 SGDLS and CDR2 YYNGEE. The CDR3 spans 14 residues. With 5 bases removed from V and 4 bases from J, the gap between germline ends came to 15 bases.